The 32 T cell receptor beta chains below were found in one sample sequenced in a study of shared clonotypes between healthy human individuals. It was CD45RO-negative cells, positively selected for CCR7, that made up naive CD8 cells, with terminally differentiated effector memory CD45RA+ cells excluded. This table comes from immunoSEQ multiplex PCR, and its TCRdb copy is limited to in-frame clones, with some not included. The table records about 610,000 clones, around 96% of them present only once. Sequences were obtained from naive CD8+ T cells sorted from blood. The origin of the receptors is a woman under 40 in good health.

CDR3 residues: CASSDSDSLDDGELFF. The CDR3 DNA reads TGTGCCAGCAGTGACTCGGACTCCCTGGACGACGGGGAGCTGTTTTTT. The rearrangement links TRBV6-4 to TRBJ2-2, with a possible D match to TRBD2 (5 bases). Trimming shortened V by 0 bases and J by 7 bases, and 15 bases separated the two germline ends. This CDR3 region has 16 residues. Germline CDR1 reads MRHNA; CDR2 reads SNTAGT.

On this clone itself: The limits of the CDR3 on the DNA are not certain, so only TCRdb's listed CDR3 is given. This chain joins TRBV13 and TRBJ2-3; the D call of TRBD1 is as the table states it, not checked on the DNA. Per germline, CDR1 PRHDT and CDR2 FYEKMQ (reference sequence). The CDR3 region is 14 residues in length, termini included. CDR3 residues: CASSFGQGAFEEYF.

The V call is TRBV27, the J call TRBJ1-1; no reliable D call. V lost 4 bases, J lost 1 base, and 10 bases lay in between. The CDR3 consists of 14 residues. Germline loops: CDR1 MNHEY, CDR2 SMNVEV (reference sequence). The CDR3 loop is CASSSMDQNTEAFF. CDR3 coding DNA: TGTGCCAGCAGTTCTATGGACCAGAACACTGAAGCTTTCTTT.

The rearrangement uses TRBV6-5 and TRBJ2-2; D gene ambiguous. The CDR3 is 13 residues long. Germline assignment: CDR1 MNHEY and CDR2 SVGAGI. The V end lost 2 bases, the J end lost 5 bases, and 6 bases lay between the germline ends. Written as DNA, the CDR3 is TGTGCCAGCAGTTACATTGGGACCGGGGAGCTGTTTTTT. Translated: CASSYIGTGELFF.

CDR3 region: CASSLQGLDNEQYF. The CDR3 DNA reads TGTGCCAGCAGTCTCCAGGGCTTAGACAACGAGCAGTACTTC. The chain carries TRBV5-4 and TRBJ2-7, with D perhaps TRBD1 (5 bases). Germline-derived CDR1 and CDR2 are SGHNT and YYREEE (reference sequence). V lost 5 bases and J lost 5, with 17 bases in between. The CDR3 loop spans 14 amino acids.

The V call is TRBV7-9, the J call TRBJ2-3; no clear D gene. CDR1 is SEHNR, CDR2 FQNEAQ, per germline (reference sequence). The CDR3 extends over 13 amino acids. V lost 5 bases, J lost 4 bases, and 10 bases lay in between. CDR3 residues: CASSTTRADTQYF. In DNA, the CDR3 is TGTGCCAGCAGCACAACCCGCGCAGATACGCAGTATTTT. The full variable domain, its missing parts supplied by reference TRBV7-9 and TRBJ2-3, is DTGVSQNPRHKITKRGQNVTFRCDPISEHNRLYWYRQTLGQGPEFLTYFQNEAQLEKSRLLSDRFSAERPKGSFSTLEIQRTEQGDSAMYLCASSTTRADTQYFGPGTRLTVL.

The chain employs TRBV7-6 and TRBJ1-6; D unclear. The CDR3 has 14 residues. Germline lookup yields CDR1 SGHVS and CDR2 FNYEAQ. Trimming stripped 10 bases from V and 1 base from J, with 11 bases between. CDR3 amino acids: CATRSRSYNSPLHF. CDR3 nucleotides: TGTGCCACCCGGTCAAGGTCCTATAATTCACCCCTCCACTTT.

The genes are TRBV13 and TRBJ2-1; no clear D. The V end was cut by 5 bases, the J end by 5 bases, with 10 bases between. Germline V gene sequence: CDR1 PRHDT, CDR2 FYEKMQ (reference sequence). The CDR3 length is 13 residues. The CDR3 DNA is TGTGCCAGCAGCCCCAACCCGAACAATGAGCAGTTCTTC. It codes for CASSPNPNNEQFF.

The chain links TRBV9 to TRBJ1-3; 11 bases agree with TRBD1. Trimming cost V 0 bases and J 4 bases; bases outside gene matches: 6. This CDR3 is built from 17 residues. Germline CDR1 and CDR2: SGDLS and YYNGEE. The CDR3 nucleotides are TGTGCCAGCAGCGTAGCGGGGGACAGGGGGTCCGGAAACACCATATATTTT. This codes for CASSVAGDRGSGNTIYF.

The CDR3 coding sequence is TGTGCCAGCAGCCCTCAGGGGAACACCGGGGAGCTGTTTTTT. Translating it yields CASSPQGNTGELFF. V usage is TRBV13 and J usage is TRBJ2-2, with D perhaps TRBD1 (5 bases). V was clipped by 5 bases and J by 1 base, with 8 bases between them. This CDR3 comprises 14 residues. From germline, CDR1 is PRHDT and CDR2 FYEKMQ (reference sequence).

This chain connects TRBV27 to TRBJ2-3; 9 bases line up with TRBD2. From germline, CDR1 is MNHEY and CDR2 SMNVEV (reference sequence). This CDR3 is 15 amino acids long. V dropped 6 bases and J dropped 2; count of bases not matched to a gene: 6. The CDR3 loop reads CASRKLAGLTDTQYF. The DNA for the CDR3 is TGTGCCAGCAGGAAACTAGCGGGCCTCACAGATACGCAGTATTTT.

Of note for this clone: The same CDR3 can be traced to other DNA sequences in this sample. The CDR3 bases are TGCAGCGTTGACAGCGGAGACACCTACGAGCAGTACTTC. It is translated as CSVDSGDTYEQYF. The V call is TRBV29-1, the J call TRBJ2-7; D is possibly TRBD2 (5 bases). Deletions cut 3 bases from V and 2 bases from J, with 11 bases between. Germline V gene data show CDR1 as SQVTM and CDR2 as ANQGSEA. The CDR3 spans 13 residues.

The CDR3 DNA is TGTGCCAGCAGCCGTGGACTAGCGGGAGGGTTTTGGGGGAAGACCCAGTACTTC. This translates into CASSRGLAGGFWGKTQYF. This chain links TRBV14 with TRBJ2-5, with 15 nucleotides matching TRBD2. Germline assignment: CDR1 SGHDN and CDR2 FVKESK. The trim removed 4 bases at V and 6 bases at J, leaving 12 bases unmatched. The CDR3 has 18 amino acids.

The chain uses TRBV5-1 and TRBJ1-1, with 9 bases lining up with TRBD1. J was trimmed by 4 bases and V by 4 bases; bases with no gene match: 8. Per the germline V gene, CDR1 is SGHRS and CDR2 is YFSETQ. CDR3 length: 15 amino acids. This chain's CDR3 is CASSEYRGRVTEAFF. DNA of the CDR3: TGCGCCAGCAGCGAGTACAGGGGGCGGGTCACTGAAGCTTTCTTT.

The chain joins TRBV5-6 to TRBJ1-1, with D possibly matching TRBD1 (6 bases). This CDR3 has 15 residues. CDR1 is SGHDT, CDR2 YYEEEE, per germline. V lost 4 bases and J lost 2, with 15 bases in between. For the CDR3, the DNA is TGTGCCAGCAGCAGGGACAAATTTTTAAACACTGAAGCTTTCTTT. Its protein product is CASSRDKFLNTEAFF.

This chain links TRBV28 with TRBJ1-3; 7 nucleotides match TRBD1. CDR3 length: 15 residues. Germline trimming cut 5 bases from V and 2 bases from J; bases unmatched to any gene: 6. From germline, CDR1 is MDHEN and CDR2 SYDVKM. CDR3 in DNA: TGTGCCAGCAGTGCCATGGACAGGCCTGGAAACACCATATATTTT. It yields the protein CASSAMDRPGNTIYF. Full variable domain (missing parts from reference TRBV28 and TRBJ1-3): DVKVTQSSRYLVKRTGEKVFLECVQDMDHENMFWYRQDPGLGLRLIYFSYDVKMKEKGDIPEGYSVSREKKERFSLILESASTNQTSMYLCASSAMDRPGNTIYFGEGSWLTVV.

The rearrangement joins TRBV5-8 to TRBJ2-3; 9 bases agree with TRBD1. Per the germline V gene, CDR1 is SGHTS and CDR2 is YDEGEE. V shed 3 bases and J 4 bases; nucleotides not matched to a gene: 12. This CDR3 spans 17 amino acids. CDR3 protein: CASSSTQQGALADTQYF. For the CDR3, the DNA is TGTGCCAGCAGCTCAACCCAACAGGGGGCGCTAGCAGATACGCAGTATTTT.

The V gene is TRBV11-2, the J gene TRBJ2-7; 9 positions agree with TRBD2. Germline lookup yields CDR1 SGHAT and CDR2 FQNNGV. The ends lost 2 bases at V and 5 bases at J; junction bases unmatched: 4. This CDR3 comprises 14 residues. In DNA form, the CDR3 reads TGTGCCAGCAGCTTAAAAGCGGGAGGCCACGAGCAGTACTTC. Amino acids: CASSLKAGGHEQYF.

This chain uses TRBV19 with TRBJ1-2; D is perhaps TRBD1 (6 bases). CDR3 length: 13 amino acids. Germline CDR1 and CDR2: LNHDA and SQIVND (reference sequence). V gave up 5 bases and J gave up 4 bases, with 11 bases separating them. The CDR3 here is CASSGRGGYGYTF. The CDR3 DNA reads TGTGCCAGTAGTGGCAGGGGCGGCTATGGCTACACCTTC.

The table lists this clone with a count of one. This chain links TRBV7-2 with TRBJ2-4; 12 positions agree with TRBD2. The length of the CDR3 is 17 residues. V trimming: 5 bases; J trimming: 3 bases; junction bases outside the gene matches: 8. Germline-derived CDR1 and CDR2 are SGHTA and FQGNSA. CDR3 in amino acids: CASSQRTSGIVKNIQYF. The CDR3 bases are TGTGCCAGCAGCCAGAGGACTAGCGGGATTGTCAAAAACATTCAGTACTTC.

On this clone: The sample holds other DNA sequences that translate to the same CDR3. The rearrangement links TRBV9 to TRBJ2-7, with D tentatively TRBD2 (6 bases). Per the germline V gene, CDR1 is SGDLS and CDR2 is YYNGEE. The CDR3 covers 14 residues. The ends were cut back, 2 bases at V and 2 bases at J, with 11 bases in the middle. The CDR3 loop is CASSVGGGTYEQYF. The CDR3 DNA reads TGTGCCAGCAGCGTGGGGGGAGGCACCTACGAGCAGTACTTC.

Concerning this clone: Other DNA sequences in this sample translate to the same CDR3. The CDR3 DNA reads as TGCGCCAGCAGCCAAGAGGACAGGGCCCCCTACGAGCAGTACTTC. Its translation is CASSQEDRAPYEQYF. This sequence joins TRBV4-1 and TRBJ2-7; 8 bases match TRBD1. Germline trimming cut 0 bases from V and 2 bases from J; bases unmatched to any gene: 3. This CDR3 has 15 residues. In germline, CDR1 is MGHRA, CDR2 YSYEKL.

In the case of this clone: The sample holds other DNA sequences that translate to the same CDR3. This sequence joins TRBV27 and TRBJ2-7; TRBD1 matches 8 bases. Trimming cost V 6 bases and J 3 bases; bases outside gene matches: 4. The CDR3 spans 13 residues. Germline V CDR1 and CDR2: MNHEY, SMNVEV (reference sequence). The CDR3 region is CASRGGTGYEQYF. The CDR3 DNA reads as TGTGCCAGCAGGGGCGGGACAGGCTACGAGCAGTACTTC.

This chain uses TRBV27 with TRBJ1-2; 11 nucleotides align to TRBD1. J lost 7 bases, V lost 6 bases, and 10 bases had no gene match. Germline V CDR1 and CDR2: MNHEY, SMNVEV (reference sequence). CDR3 length: 15 residues. The CDR3 DNA sequence: TGTGCCAGCAGCCCAGGGACAGGGGGAAGTAGTGGCTACACCTTC. It codes for CASSPGTGGSSGYTF.

V usage is TRBV1 and J usage is TRBJ1-2; TRBD1, as called in the table, went unchecked against the DNA. TRBV1 is a recognized pseudogene. The CDR3 loop spans 15 amino acids. The CDR3 DNA reads as TGCACCAGCAGCCAAGAAGGGACAGGGAACCATGGCTACACCTTC. Amino acid sequence: CTSSQEGTGNHGYTF.

The rearrangement uses TRBV7-2 and TRBJ1-5, with 7 nucleotides matching TRBD1. There are 13 residues in the CDR3. With 2 bases clipped from V and 5 bases from J, the junction kept 0 bases outside the gene matches. Germline CDR1 reads SGHTA; CDR2 reads FQGNSA. CDR3 loop: CASSLQGDQPQHF. The DNA of the CDR3 is TGTGCCAGCAGCTTACAGGGGGATCAGCCCCAGCATTTT.

This sequence joins TRBV6-4 and TRBJ2-7; D is uncertain. This CDR3 contains 14 residues. Trimming removed 1 base at V and 5 bases at J, with 12 bases between. Germline values: CDR1 MRHNA, CDR2 SNTAGT. For the CDR3, the DNA is TGTGCCAGCAGTGACTGCGAGCAGCCGGACGAGCAGTACTTC. Translation: CASSDCEQPDEQYF.

The V call is TRBV10-1, the J call TRBJ1-5; D is undetermined. CDR3 length: 13 amino acids. Trimming cost V 3 bases and J 11 bases, with 14 bases left between them. CDR1 and CDR2 from the germline V gene are WNHNN and SYGVQD (reference sequence). The CDR3 coding sequence is TGCGCCAGCAGTGAAGTTCGTTCGGGCGCCCAGCATTTT. Protein: CASSEVRSGAQHF.

V usage is TRBV29-1 and J usage is TRBJ2-5; 9 positions agree with TRBD2. The J call is in doubt because the DNA end fits TRBJ2-7 better. Germline CDR1 SQVTM, CDR2 ANQGSEA. This CDR3 region has 14 residues. The CDR3 DNA reads as TGCAGCGTTTTGGCGGGAGGGCCTTTTTACGAGCAGTACTTC. Its protein product is CSVLAGGPFYEQYF.

The genes are TRBV28 and TRBJ1-6; no firm D call. Trimming cost V 4 bases and J 5 bases, with 9 bases left between them. In germline, CDR1 is MDHEN, CDR2 SYDVKM. The CDR3 sequence is 14 residues long. The chain's CDR3 is CASSWAVDNSPLHF. The CDR3 DNA reads as TGTGCCAGCAGTTGGGCTGTTGATAATTCACCCCTCCACTTT. Full variable domain (missing parts from reference TRBV28 and TRBJ1-6): DVKVTQSSRYLVKRTGEKVFLECVQDMDHENMFWYRQDPGLGLRLIYFSYDVKMKEKGDIPEGYSVSREKKERFSLILESASTNQTSMYLCASSWAVDNSPLHFGNGTRLTVT.

The CDR3 loop reads CASSRLATDTQYF. The CDR3 bases are TGTGCCAGCAGCCGCCTAGCAACAGATACGCAGTATTTT. This chain connects TRBV27 to TRBJ2-3, with a weak D call TRBD2 (5 bases). Trimming took 6 bases from V and 3 from J, leaving 10 bases between them. Germline loops: CDR1 MNHEY, CDR2 SMNVEV (reference sequence). The CDR3 spans 13 residues.

The CDR3 sequence is CASSARGQSGNTIYF. The DNA of the CDR3 is TGTGCCAGCAGTGCCAGGGGGCAAAGTGGAAACACCATATATTTT. The V call is TRBV6-1, the J call TRBJ1-3, with 8 bases identical to TRBD1. The trim removed 4 bases at V and 3 bases at J, leaving 5 bases unmatched. CDR1 and CDR2 (germline): MNHNS, SASEGT. The CDR3 spans 15 residues.